This T cell receptor (beta chain) was profiled in a study of blood T cell repertoires in COVID-19. Per the study methods: Amplification from reference gene primers served as the basis for estimated nucleated cell counts. Data came from immunoSEQ multiplex PCR; TCRdb stores just in-frame clones and leaves some out. That table furnishes V, J and clone size, whereas the DNA furnished D and trimming. The data contain hundreds of thousands of clones, 85% to 90% of them seen just once; the ten biggest clones take up 6% to 8%. The CDR3 extends over 15 amino acids. Germline-derived CDR1 and CDR2 are KGHSH and LQKENI. The V gene end was trimmed by 6 bases and the J gene end by 0 bases; junction bases not matched to a gene: 5.

This sequence was found in a woman in her 70s with COVID-19, enrolled during active disease. Sequenced input: peripheral blood. This chain joins TRBV18 and TRBJ2-7; TRBD2 agrees at 10 bases. This CDR3 is CASSPSGGRSYEQYF. In DNA, the CDR3 is TGTGCCAGCTCTCCTAGCGGGGGCCGCTCCTACGAGCAGTACTTC.